This T cell receptor (beta chain) derives from a study of vaccination effects on CD4 cells after COVID-19. Study-level information: Post-vaccine sampling took place a median of 72 days after the second dose.

Worth noting for this clone: The antigen remains unidentified.

ViraFEST assay sequencing came after antigen-specific CD4+ T cells were expanded with viral peptide pools. Upon completion of around ten days in culture, CD4+ T cells were isolated. Two-dose BNT162b2 or mRNA-1273 vaccination was given to participants. Vaccinees lacked prior SARS-CoV-2 infection and tested negative for nucleocapsid antibodies. Both day 3 and day 7 saw half the medium replaced with IL-2 medium. Study-wide results and caveats: Clones that were induced by infection or by vaccine showed marked contraction late after vaccination.

TCRdb's copy holds only in-frame clones and misses some; the assay was immunoSEQ multiplex PCR. The table shows more than 11,000 clones, with about 72% occurring only once. The V and J ends lost 6 bases and 2 bases respectively, with 10 bases between them. This CDR3 is 13 amino acids long. CDR1 and CDR2 from the germline V gene are MNHEY and SVGAGI. The sample in question was CD4+ T cells from PBMCs cultured with SARS-CoV-2 spike peptides, obtained after COVID-19 vaccination. The TCR was taken from a human donor who received a COVID-19 vaccine. V gene TRBV6-5 combines with J gene TRBJ1-2, with no clear D. The DNA of the CDR3 is TGTGCCAGCAGCCAGACGATGAACTATGGCTACACCTTC. It translates to CASSQTMNYGYTF.